The 27 T cell receptor beta chains presented below share a single source sample, sequenced in a study of T-cell reconstitution after alpha-beta-depleted transplantation in children. Unique molecular identifiers were used in preparing the TCRbeta library. TCRdb reprocessed the PCR reads via MiXCR and lists one record per CDR3 protein. Of 350,000 to 500,000 distinct CDR3 sequences detected, over 40% appear once; the ten largest clones hold roughly a quarter. This material consisted of PBMCs, taken before TCRalphabeta/CD19-depleted stem cell transplant. The receptors stem from a girl aged 2 to 10 with aplastic anemia, due to receive a stem cell transplant.

The gene calls are TRBV7-3 and TRBJ2-3; 7 positions match TRBD1. The trim removed 2 bases at V and 0 bases at J, leaving 2 bases unmatched. CDR3 length equals 15 residues. CDR1 is SGHTA and CDR2 is FQGTGA in the germline V gene. In DNA, the CDR3 is TGTGCCAGCAGCTTAGACAGGGCTAGCACAGATACGCAGTATTTT. Translated: CASSLDRASTDTQYF.

The chain uses TRBV6-5 and TRBJ2-3; TRBD2 might be the D (5 bases). Trimming removed 0 bases at V and 3 bases at J, with 10 bases between. The CDR3 runs to 15 residues. The V gene's germline CDR1 is MNHEY and CDR2 SVGAGI. CDR3 loop: CASSYSRTGTDTQYF. CDR3 coding DNA: TGTGCCAGCAGTTACTCGAGGACGGGGACAGATACGCAGTATTTT.

The chain is built from TRBV5-1 and TRBJ2-1, with D maybe TRBD1 (5 bases). V was cut by 1 base and J by 0 bases, with 14 bases left in between. This CDR3 is built from 17 residues. Germline-derived CDR1 and CDR2 are SGHRS and YFSETQ. This chain's CDR3 is CASSLTGPESSYNEQFF. The CDR3 coding sequence is TGCGCCAGCAGCTTGACAGGTCCCGAGAGCTCCTACAATGAGCAGTTCTTC. Supplemented by reference TRBV5-1 and TRBJ2-1, the full variable domain reads KAGVTQTPRYLIKTRGQQVTLSCSPISGHRSVSWYQQTPGQGLQFLFEYFSETQRNKGNFPGRFSGRQFSNSRSEMNVSTLELGDSALYLCASSLTGPESSYNEQFFGPGTRLTVL.

This clonotype was detected a few times. The CDR3 region has the DNA TGTGCCAGCAGACTCCAGACAGGGTATAATTCACCCCTCCACTTT. Translating it yields CASRLQTGYNSPLHF. The rearrangement uses TRBV11-2 and TRBJ1-6, with 7 bases fitting TRBD1. This CDR3 region has 15 residues. CDR1 is SGHAT, CDR2 FQNNGV, per germline. V gave up 6 bases and J gave up 4 bases; unmatched junction bases: 6.

This clonotype was seen at least ten times. The chain recombines TRBV11-2 with TRBJ1-1; TRBD1 is a possible D gene (6 bases). The CDR3 extends over 14 amino acids. CDR1 and CDR2 from the germline V gene are SGHAT and FQNNGV. The V end was cut by 5 bases, the J end by 8 bases, with 18 bases between. CDR3 amino acids: CASSPLQGAREAFF. The CDR3 bases are TGTGCCAGCAGCCCGTTACAGGGAGCCCGCGAAGCTTTCTTT.

V is TRBV20-1 and J is TRBJ2-5; D tentatively fits TRBD1 or TRBD2 (5 bases each). V gave up 6 bases and J gave up 2 bases, with 13 bases separating them. The V gene's germline CDR1 is DFQATT and CDR2 SNEGSKA (reference sequence). CDR3 size: 13 residues. The CDR3 DNA sequence: TGCAGTGCGTTCCCGGGACCGCAAGAGACCCAGTACTTC. Translation: CSAFPGPQETQYF.

This clonotype has just one count. The chain recombines TRBV20-1 with TRBJ2-1; D might be TRBD1 (5 bases). V lost 6 bases to trimming and J lost 4 bases, with 10 bases between them. The V gene's germline CDR1 is DFQATT and CDR2 SNEGSKA (reference sequence). This CDR3 is built from 12 residues. CDR3 region: CSAHTGYNEQFF. The CDR3 bases are TGCAGTGCACACACAGGATACAATGAGCAGTTCTTC.

The rearrangement joins TRBV29-1 to TRBJ2-2, with 7 positions matching TRBD1. This CDR3 has 14 residues. The germline V gene encodes CDR1 SQVTM and CDR2 ANQGSEA. V shed 4 bases, J shed 1 base, and the junction held 3 bases outside the gene matches. In DNA form, the CDR3 reads TGCAGCGTTGGCGCAGGGGGGAACACCGGGGAGCTGTTTTTT. Protein: CSVGAGGNTGELFF.

The rearrangement joins TRBV30 to TRBJ2-6; D is ambiguous. V shed 2 bases and J shed 0 bases, with 11 bases lying between them. Germline V gives CDR1 GTSNPN, CDR2 SVGIG (reference sequence). The CDR3 sequence is 16 residues long. Here the CDR3 reads CAWSLSPTSGANVLTF. The CDR3 bases are TGTGCCTGGAGTCTTAGCCCAACCTCTGGGGCCAACGTCCTGACTTTC.

This rearrangement joins TRBV7-9 to TRBJ2-7, with TRBD1 matching over 9 bases. After removal of 5 bases from V and 1 base from J, the junction contained 6 bases not matched to a gene. The CDR3 totals 15 residues. Germline V gene data show CDR1 as SEHNR and CDR2 as FQNEAQ (reference sequence). CDR3 amino acids: CASSAKDRGSYEQYF. CDR3 bases: TGTGCCAGCAGCGCGAAGGACAGGGGATCCTACGAGCAGTACTTC.

Many counts were recorded for this clonotype. The genes are TRBV5-6 and TRBJ2-3; a weak D match, TRBD1 (6 bases). The V gene lost 4 bases and the J gene lost 5 bases, with 17 bases spanning the gap. The CDR3 loop spans 15 amino acids. The germline gives CDR1 SGHDT, CDR2 YYEEEE. The CDR3 sequence: CASSNTGPVGDTQYF. CDR3 nucleotides: TGTGCCAGCAGCAACACAGGGCCCGTTGGAGATACGCAGTATTTT.

This clonotype occurred once. The rearrangement joins TRBV15 to TRBJ2-1; 11 bases map to TRBD2. This CDR3 is 19 amino acids long. Losses at the gene ends were 0 bases for V and 4 bases for J; bases not matched to a gene: 11. Per germline, CDR1 LNHNV and CDR2 YYDKDF (reference sequence). The CDR3 spells CATSRDRSRLAGGYNEQFF. For the CDR3, the DNA is TGTGCCACCAGCAGAGATAGGTCCCGTTTAGCGGGAGGGTACAATGAGCAGTTCTTC.

This chain joins TRBV5-1 and TRBJ2-1, with D unresolved. This CDR3 has 15 residues. V lost 5 bases, J lost 8 bases, and 20 bases lay in between. CDR1 SGHRS and CDR2 YFSETQ come from the germline V gene. The CDR3 reads CASRISWDLGYEQFF. CDR3 DNA: TGCGCCAGCAGGATTTCGTGGGATCTAGGGTATGAGCAGTTCTTC.

The chain employs TRBV6-1 and TRBJ1-1, with 8 bases matching TRBD1. The CDR3 consists of 15 residues. V was pared by 4 bases and J by 5 bases, with 9 bases of the junction left unmatched. Germline CDR1 MNHNS, CDR2 SASEGT. CDR3 sequence: CASSVAGGVLTEAFF. The CDR3, as DNA: TGTGCCAGCAGTGTGGCAGGGGGCGTCTTGACTGAAGCTTTCTTT.

V is TRBV7-9 and J is TRBJ2-7, with D possibly TRBD1 on 5 matching bases. The CDR3 consists of 14 residues. The V end lost 5 bases, the J end lost 3 bases, and 14 bases lay between the germline ends. The germline gives CDR1 SEHNR, CDR2 FQNEAQ (reference sequence). CDR3: CASSPKGNNYEQYF. CDR3 DNA sequence: TGTGCCAGCAGCCCCAAGGGGAATAACTACGAGCAGTACTTC.

The CDR3 nucleotides are TGTGCCAGCAGTCTAAAGGGGCGCCACGAGCAGTACTTC. Protein product: CASSLKGRHEQYF. This chain links TRBV12-3 or TRBV12-4 with TRBJ2-7, with D possibly TRBD1 on 5 matching bases. Deletions cut 5 bases from V and 5 bases from J, with 13 bases between. The CDR3 is made up of 13 amino acids.

The J gene is TRBJ2-5, the V gene TRBV4-1; 10 bases align to TRBD2. This CDR3 contains 15 residues. V gave up 1 base and J gave up 4 bases; unmatched junction bases: 3. The germline V gene encodes CDR1 MGHRA and CDR2 YSYEKL. The DNA for the CDR3 is TGCGCCAGCAGCCAAGTGCCTAGCGGGGGAGAGACCCAGTACTTC. Encoded protein: CASSQVPSGGETQYF.

A remark on this clonotype: A read error may be the cause here, since a much bigger clone is one base away. The genes are TRBV12-3 or TRBV12-4 and TRBJ2-1, with D possibly TRBD2 on 7 matching bases. This CDR3 contains 15 residues. This CDR3 reads CASSFWGGSYNDQFF. The CDR3 DNA follows: TGTGCCAGCAGTTTTTGGGGGGGCTCCTACAATGACCAGTTCTTC.

The rearrangement uses TRBV5-1 and TRBJ2-1; 8 bases are shared with TRBD2. Germline CDR1 reads SGHRS; CDR2 reads YFSETQ. V lost 0 bases and J lost 5; bases outside the gene matches: 7. The CDR3 has 16 residues. DNA for the CDR3: TGCGCCAGCAGCTTGGTGCGGGGGGACCCCAACAATGAGCAGTTCTTC. This translates into CASSLVRGDPNNEQFF.

This clonotype was counted once. The chain couples TRBV7-6 to TRBJ2-1; 9 nucleotides match TRBD1. Germline V gene sequence: CDR1 SGHVS, CDR2 FNYEAQ. The CDR3 length is 19 residues. V trimming: 1 base; J trimming: 2 bases; junction bases outside the gene matches: 12. CDR3 protein: CASSLESYHRGRAYNEQFF. The CDR3 DNA reads as TGTGCCAGCAGCTTAGAAAGCTACCACAGGGGGCGCGCCTACAATGAGCAGTTCTTC. The variable domain in full, with the rest retrieved from reference TRBV7-6 and TRBJ2-1, is GAGVSQSPRYKVTKRGQDVALRCDPISGHVSLYWYRQALGQGPEFLTYFNYEAQQDKSGLPNDRFSAERPEGSISTLTIQRTEQRDSAMYRCASSLESYHRGRAYNEQFFGPGTRLTVL.

This rearrangement joins TRBV20-1 to TRBJ2-7, with D tentatively TRBD1 (7 bases). V shed 2 bases and J shed 0 bases, with 17 bases lying between them. CDR3 size: 16 residues. Germline CDR1 DFQATT, CDR2 SNEGSKA (reference sequence). This chain's CDR3 is CSARQDRDLSSYEQYF. CDR3 nucleotide sequence: TGCAGTGCTAGACAAGACAGGGACTTGAGCTCCTACGAGCAGTACTTC.

The chain has TRBV7-9 and TRBJ2-5; 10 nucleotides align to TRBD2. This CDR3 spans 16 amino acids. The germline CDR1 and CDR2 sequences are SEHNR and FQNEAQ (reference sequence). Losses at the gene ends were 3 bases for V and 5 bases for J; bases not matched to a gene: 9. CDR3 bases: TGTGCCAGCAGCTTGATCGCTAGCGGGAGATCGGAGACCCAGTACTTC. As protein: CASSLIASGRSETQYF.

Comments on this clonotype: A much larger clone lies a single base off, so this may be a read error. The CDR3: CASSSTTGGNQPQYF. Here the CDR3 DNA reads TGCGCCAGCAGCTCAACGACAGGGGGAAATCAGCCCCAGTATTTT. The chain carries TRBV5-1 and TRBJ1-5; 9 bases agree with TRBD1. TRBJ2-3 explains the end of the DNA better; the J call may be wrong. The CDR3 extends over 15 amino acids. Looked up from germline, CDR1 is SGHRS and CDR2 is YFSETQ.

J is TRBJ2-7 and V is TRBV11-2, with D perhaps TRBD1 (8 bases). The V and J ends lost 4 bases and 1 base respectively, with 17 bases between them. The CDR3 extends over 16 amino acids. The germline V gene encodes CDR1 SGHAT and CDR2 FQNNGV. In DNA form, the CDR3 reads TGTGCCAGCAGCTCATACAGGGGGGGAACGTCCTACGAGCAGTACTTC. This gives the protein CASSSYRGGTSYEQYF.

The chain is built from TRBV7-2 and TRBJ1-2; D is uncertain. Trimming removed 7 bases at V and 2 bases at J, with 17 bases between. Germline V lookup: CDR1 SGHTA, CDR2 FQGNSA. The CDR3 totals 15 residues. The CDR3 spells CASNPTRGVNYGYTF. In DNA, the CDR3 is TGTGCCAGCAACCCCACCCGCGGGGTGAACTATGGCTACACCTTC.

CDR3 nucleotides: TGTGCCAGCAGGGACGGAGCCAGTGAGCAGTTCTTC. This translates into CASRDGASEQFF. The chain employs TRBV11-1 and TRBJ2-1; no clear D. Trimming took off 6 bases at V and 9 bases at J, with 12 bases between the two ends. CDR1 and CDR2 from the germline V gene are SGHAT and FQDESV (reference sequence). The CDR3 contains 12 residues. Full variable domain (remainder filled in from reference TRBV11-1 and TRBJ2-1): EAEVAQSPRYKITEKSQAVAFWCDPISGHATLYWYRQILGQGPELLVQFQDESVVDDSQLPKDRFSAERLKGVDSTLKIQPAELGDSAMYLCASRDGASEQFFGPGTRLTVL.

The chain links TRBV5-4 to TRBJ2-5; 7 bases are a match to TRBD1. The junction had 7 bases not matched to a gene; V was cut back by 6 bases and J by 5 bases. The V gene's germline CDR1 is SGHNT and CDR2 YYREEE (reference sequence). This CDR3 has 13 residues. The CDR3, as DNA: TGTGCCAGCATGACAGGGACCCGGGAGACCCAGTACTTC. Protein product: CASMTGTRETQYF. Full variable domain (missing parts from reference TRBV5-4 and TRBJ2-5): ETGVTQSPTHLIKTRGQQVTLRCSSQSGHNTVSWYQQALGQGPQFIFQYYREEENGRGNFPPRFSGLQFPNYSSELNVNALELDDSALYLCASMTGTRETQYFGPGTRLLVL.